This T cell receptor beta chain stems from a study of blood T cells in healthy people across ages. Study-wide points: Per million T cells, TCR beta diversity dropped roughly linearly as age increased.

A note on this clonotype: Its antigen is undetermined.

The second PCR ran roughly 7 to 12 cycles with a sample-barcoded 5' primer and J-beta primers. Carrying 12 random nucleotides, a template-switch adaptor labeled each individual cDNA molecule. Every sample gave at least 2.5 million paired-end reads containing CDR3. TCRdb re-derived calls from the 5' RACE reads in MiXCR, one entry per CDR3 protein. This table has some 850,000 distinct CDR3 sequences, roughly 25% appearing once. The sample also formed part of further work on T cells of mothers and their children. As that report states: Related mother-child pairs shared slightly more overlap than unrelated pairs, but the difference was non-significant.

Sequenced: blood. The TCR sequence derives from a boy aged 5-17 years in good health.

CDR3 amino acids: CASSGSLTDPQETQYF. The CDR3 DNA sequence: TGCGCCAGCAGCGGGAGCCTCACAGACCCCCAAGAGACCCAGTACTTC. V and J are TRBV5-1 and TRBJ2-5; weak D call: TRBD2 (5 bases). CDR3 length: 16 residues. Looked up from germline, CDR1 is SGHRS and CDR2 is YFSETQ. V dropped 4 bases and J dropped 1 base, with 17 bases sitting between them.